This T cell receptor beta chain was found in a study of cytomegalovirus exposure and HLA in healthy donors. In the study overall: In an earlier analysis, around 120 million unique TCR beta sequences were found from some 200 million T cells.

Findings and caveats of the study: In an earlier analysis, in 620 or so donors, most V segments appeared productive either ~90% or ~30% of the time. Later analysis associated a missense DCLRE1C variant with TCR beta V- and J-gene trimming.

This CDR3 comprises 13 residues. The germline V gene encodes CDR1 SEHNR and CDR2 FQNEAQ (reference sequence). It was with 60 Vbeta and 13 Jbeta primers that the PCR ran. Using immunoSEQ multiplex PCR, the repertoire was profiled, and TCRdb retains in-frame clones only, with some absent. The table records 200,000 to 250,000 clones, more than 80% of them present only once. With regard to this clone: The antigen is unknown. One end of the junction fails to match germline, which may point to a read error.

The chain links TRBV7-9 to TRBJ1-1, with a tentative D call TRBD1 (6 bases). Sequenced: PBMCs. The TCR comes from a man younger than 45 in good health and CMV-seronegative. This chain's CDR3 is CSSRPGTSTEAFF. For the CDR3, the DNA is TGTTCCAGCAGGCCCGGGACAAGCACTGAAGCTTTCTTT.